One sample yielded the 6 T cell receptor beta chains listed below, sequenced in a study of CXCR3-negative and CXCR3-positive naive CD8 T cells. No antigens are known for them. The TRB libraries of cDNA were built by UMI-labeled 5' RACE. TCRdb re-called the 5' RACE reads and shows each CDR3 protein once, DNA omitted. Its table lists 60,000 to 65,000 distinct CDR3 sequences. General study findings and limits: Naive cells with CXCR3 showed TRB CDR3s that were more hydrophobic than those in CXCR3-negative naive cells.

The sample was naive CXCR3+ CD8+ T cells from blood. Stated subset: CD45RO-CCR7+CD27+CD95- naive CD8+ T cells expressing CXCR3 (TNR3+). The receptors were gathered from a human donor in good health. Some clones in this sample may be carry-over from other donors' samples.

The chain couples TRBV14 to TRBJ2-7. Germline assignment: CDR1 SGHDN and CDR2 FVKESK. This CDR3 spans 15 amino acids. The CDR3 region is CASSQDLDTYYEQYF.

CDR3 loop: CASSPLTASGSYEQYF. The chain uses TRBV4-1 and TRBJ2-7; the D call of TRBD2 rests on TCRdb alone, since no DNA is present to check it. The germline V gene encodes CDR1 MGHRA and CDR2 YSYEKL. CDR3 length: 16 residues.

The chain carries TRBV15 and TRBJ2-7; the D call from TCRdb, TRBD1, cannot be confirmed without DNA. The CDR3 has 12 residues. From germline, CDR1 is LNHNV and CDR2 YYDKDF (reference sequence). The CDR3 protein is CATSRDRQGVFF.

The chain couples TRBV7-9 to TRBJ2-5; TCRdb names TRBD1, which stays unverified in the absence of DNA. Germline CDR1 is SEHNR and CDR2 is FQNEAQ (reference sequence). The CDR3 is 17 amino acids. The CDR3 loop reads CASSVSGTDGRSETQYF.

The chain has TRBV20-1 and TRBJ2-3; TCRdb gives TRBD2 as the D gene, but with no DNA this cannot be confirmed. CDR1 is DFQATT and CDR2 is SNEGSKA in the germline V gene (reference sequence). This CDR3 contains 15 residues. The CDR3 loop is CSASTGTSGTDTQYF.

This chain links TRBV29-1 with TRBJ2-7; TCRdb lists TRBD1, though no DNA is available to test this call. The CDR3 sequence is 13 residues long. CDR1 and CDR2 from the germline V gene are SQVTM and ANQGSEA. CDR3 loop: CSVRQGLTYEQYF.